The 3 T cell receptor beta chains presented below share a single source sample, sequenced in a study of cytomegalovirus exposure and HLA in healthy donors. The PCR contained 60 Vbeta and 13 Jbeta primers. Profiling relied on immunoSEQ multiplex PCR, and the TCRdb table lists in-frame clones only, not all of them. The sample holds roughly 70,000 clones, roughly four fifths seen once. The sequenced material came from PBMCs. The receptors shown here come from a man aged 50 to 60 in good health and CMV-seronegative.

The CDR3 nucleotides are TGTGCCAGTAGTATCCGGCAGGGGCCCACAGATACGCAGTATTTT. Residues: CASSIRQGPTDTQYF. The genes are TRBV19 and TRBJ2-3; D perhaps matches TRBD1 (6 bases). Germline V gives CDR1 LNHDA, CDR2 SQIVND (reference sequence). Trimming shortened V by 3 bases and J by 2 bases, and 12 bases separated the two germline ends. The CDR3 extends over 15 amino acids.

The chain recombines TRBV13 with TRBJ1-2, with D possibly being TRBD1 (6 bases). The CDR3 consists of 17 residues. The V and J ends lost 0 bases and 0 bases respectively, with 14 bases between them. Germline values: CDR1 PRHDT, CDR2 FYEKMQ (reference sequence). CDR3 coding DNA: TGTGCCAGCAGCTTAGGACGGGGGGGCAAAGCTAACTATGGCTACACCTTC. It specifies CASSLGRGGKANYGYTF.

This chain links TRBV5-6 with TRBJ1-6; 9 bases match TRBD1. V gave up 4 bases and J gave up 6 bases; unmatched junction bases: 8. The CDR3 is 16 residues long. Per germline, CDR1 SGHDT and CDR2 YYEEEE. CDR3 nucleotides: TGTGCCAGCAGCCGGAGGGGGACAGGGTCTAATTCACCCCTCCACTTT. Its translation: CASSRRGTGSNSPLHF.